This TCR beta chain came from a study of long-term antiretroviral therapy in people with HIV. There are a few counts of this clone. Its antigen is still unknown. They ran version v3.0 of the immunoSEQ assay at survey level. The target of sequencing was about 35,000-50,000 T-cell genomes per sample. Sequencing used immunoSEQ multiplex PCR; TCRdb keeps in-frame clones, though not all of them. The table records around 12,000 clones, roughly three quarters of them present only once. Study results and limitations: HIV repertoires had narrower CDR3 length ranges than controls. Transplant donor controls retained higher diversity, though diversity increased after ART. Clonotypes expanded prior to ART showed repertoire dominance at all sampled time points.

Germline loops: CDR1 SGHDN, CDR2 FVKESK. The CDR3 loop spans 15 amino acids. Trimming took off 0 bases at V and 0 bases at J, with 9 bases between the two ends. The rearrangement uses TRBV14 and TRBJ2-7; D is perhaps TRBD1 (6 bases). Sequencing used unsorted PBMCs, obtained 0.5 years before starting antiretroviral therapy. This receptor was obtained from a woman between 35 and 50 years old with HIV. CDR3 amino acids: CASSQDPGHSYEQYF. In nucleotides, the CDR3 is TGTGCCAGCAGCCAAGACCCGGGACACTCCTACGAGCAGTACTTC. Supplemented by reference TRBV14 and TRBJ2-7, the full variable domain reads EAGVTQFPSHSVIEKGQTVTLRCDPISGHDNLYWYRRVMGKEIKFLLHFVKESKQDESGMPNNRFLAERTGGTYSTLKVQPAELEDSGVYFCASSQDPGHSYEQYFGPGTRLTVT.